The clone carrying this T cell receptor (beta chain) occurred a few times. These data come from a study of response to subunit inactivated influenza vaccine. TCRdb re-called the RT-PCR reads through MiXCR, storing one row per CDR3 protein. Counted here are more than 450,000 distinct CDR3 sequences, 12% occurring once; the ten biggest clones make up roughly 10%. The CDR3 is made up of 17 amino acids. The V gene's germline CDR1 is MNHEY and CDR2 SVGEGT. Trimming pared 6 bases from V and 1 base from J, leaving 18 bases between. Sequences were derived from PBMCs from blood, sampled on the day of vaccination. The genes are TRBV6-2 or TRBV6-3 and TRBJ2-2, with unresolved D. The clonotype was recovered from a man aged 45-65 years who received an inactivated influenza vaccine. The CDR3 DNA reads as TGTGCCAGCAGGGACCAAATTACGTCTGAGAACACCGGGGAGCTGTTTTTT. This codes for CASRDQITSENTGELFF.